This is a list of T cell receptor beta chains from one sample in a study of T cells after yellow fever vaccination. TCRdb re-called the 5' RACE reads with MiXCR, one entry per CDR3 protein. The sample contains some 300,000 distinct CDR3 sequences, around 9.3% of which appear only once. The input for sequencing was CD4+ T cells sorted from PBMCs, taken 5 days after the yellow fever booster vaccination. The receptors come from a man aged 18 to 35 who received the YFV17D yellow fever vaccine. Both conserved end residues are part of each CDR3. Each record gives: clone size, V gene, J gene, D gene, CDR3 DNA, CDR3 protein. D genes are given only for firm matches. Expanded clones get a size class; other rows say once, few or many, or leave the size out.

>NA|TRBV6-2/TRBV6-3|TRBJ2-2|NA
TGTGCCAGCAACAATCGGGACACTTACACCGGGGAGCTGTTTTTT
CASNNRDTYTGELFF
>NA|TRBV12-3/TRBV12-4|TRBJ1-1|TRBD1
TGTGCCAGCAGTCCGGGACAGGGCCCAACTGAAGCTTTCTTT
CASSPGQGPTEAFF
>NA|TRBV6-4|TRBJ2-5|TRBD1
TGTGCCAGCAGTGACTCGTCGAGGGGGCCGTGTGAAGAGACCCAGTACTTC
CASSDSSRGPCEETQYF
>many|TRBV12-3/TRBV12-4|TRBJ1-1|NA
TGTGCCAGCAGGAGGGGCGCTTCTCAGAACACTGAAGCTTTCTTT
CASRRGASQNTEAFF
>NA|TRBV14|TRBJ2-2|NA
TGTGCCAGCAGCCAAGTGCAGGGACTGAACACCGGGGAGCTGTTTTTT
CASSQVQGLNTGELFF
>NA|TRBV5-1|TRBJ1-2|NA
TGCGCCAGCAGCGTGACAGAAAGCTATGGCTACACCTTC
CASSVTESYGYTF
>few|TRBV12-3/TRBV12-4|TRBJ2-5|NA
TGTCCCCTCCCCATACAGGGTCCCGGACTCCCGGACGAGACCCAGTACTTC
CPLPIQGPGLPDETQYF
>many|TRBV7-7|TRBJ2-5|TRBD1
TGTGCTAGCAGCTCCGGACAGGGCGGAGAGACCCAGTACTTC
CASSSGQGGETQYF
>few|TRBV19|TRBJ2-6|NA
TGTGCCAGTAGTCGGGGTGGGGCCAACGTCCTGACTTTC
CASSRGGANVLTF
>few|TRBV6-5|TRBJ2-7|NA
TGTGCCAGCAGTACGGCGGGGTCCTACGAGCAGTACTTC
CASSTAGSYEQYF
>few|TRBV7-9|TRBJ2-1|TRBD2
TGTGCCAGCAGCTTAGCATCCGGGACTAGTAGAGATGAGCAGTTCTTC
CASSLASGTSRDEQFF
>few|TRBV7-2|TRBJ2-1|TRBD1
TGTGCCAGCAGCTCACAGGGGTATGAGCAGTTCTTC
CASSSQGYEQFF
>many|TRBV15|TRBJ1-5|NA
TGTGCCACCGGGACCCGGGCGGATCAGCCCCAGCATTTT
CATGTRADQPQHF
>NA|TRBV24-1|TRBJ2-1|NA
TGTGCCACCGGGGAAACCTACAATGAGCAGTTCTTC
CATGETYNEQFF
>few|TRBV6-6|TRBJ2-1|TRBD2
TGTGCCAGCAGTAACCTGCGGGGGGGCCAAAATGAGCAGTTCTTC
CASSNLRGGQNEQFF
>NA|TRBV5-1|TRBJ2-2|NA
TGCGCCAGCAAGAGACAGGTCGAGACCGGGGAGCTGTTTTTT
CASKRQVETGELFF
>few|TRBV4-1|TRBJ1-1|NA
TGCGCCAGCAGCCAAGGTCCAGCGAGGAACACTGAAGCTTTCTTT
CASSQGPARNTEAFF
>few|TRBV4-2|TRBJ2-3|TRBD1
TGTGCCAGCAGCCGAGACAGGGCTGGAGATACGCAGTATTTT
CASSRDRAGDTQYF
>few|TRBV7-2|TRBJ1-1|NA
TGTGCCAGCAGACGACAGGTCTTATCGGTCTCTGAAGCTTTCTTT
CASRRQVLSVSEAFF
>NA|TRBV20-1|TRBJ1-5|NA
TGCAGTGCTAGACACTGGGGCAATCAGCCCCAGCATTTT
CSARHWGNQPQHF
>NA|TRBV5-5|TRBJ2-7|NA
TGTGCCAGCAGCTTGCGGGGGTCGGGGTTCAGGGAGCAGTACTTC
CASSLRGSGFREQYF
>few|TRBV5-1|TRBJ2-3|TRBD1
TGCGCCAGCAGCTATGGGACAGGGGAGGATACGCAGTATTTT
CASSYGTGEDTQYF
>many|TRBV19|TRBJ1-5|NA
TGTGCCAGTAGTATAACAGCGCATAGCAATCAGCCCCAGCATTTT
CASSITAHSNQPQHF
>NA|TRBV27|TRBJ2-1|NA
TGTGCCAGCAGGGCCACTAGGTACAATGAGCAGTTCTTC
CASRATRYNEQFF
>few|TRBV2|TRBJ2-6|NA
TGTGCCAGCAGTGAGATTGGTGGCCTATTGGGGGCCAACGTCCTGACTTTC
CASSEIGGLLGANVLTF
>NA|TRBV3-1|TRBJ2-1|NA
TGTGCCAGCAGCCGGAGACAGCAGGGCGGGCCGGGGTTCTTC
CASSRRQQGGPGFF
>NA|TRBV18|TRBJ2-3|TRBD1
TGTGCCAGCTCACCACCCCGGACAGGATCCATCCTCAATACGCAGTATTTT
CASSPPRTGSILNTQYF
>NA|TRBV9|TRBJ2-3|NA
TGTGCCAGCAGCAAAAGTTCGAGGGGGGCAACAGATACGCAGTATTTT
CASSKSSRGATDTQYF
>many|TRBV20-1|TRBJ2-1|TRBD2
TGCAGTGCTAGGGTCCCGGGACTAGCGGGGGCCATAGAGCAGTTCTTC
CSARVPGLAGAIEQFF
>few|TRBV25-1|TRBJ2-7|TRBD1
TGTGCCAGCAGTCCCCATCGACAGGGACAGGACGAGCAGTACTTC
CASSPHRQGQDEQYF
>NA|TRBV5-1|TRBJ1-1|NA
TGCGCCAGCAGCAAGACCGGGGACACTGAAGCTTTCTTT
CASSKTGDTEAFF
>few|TRBV7-9|TRBJ2-7|NA
TGTGCCAGCAGCCAGACAGCAGCCTACGAGCAGTACTTC
CASSQTAAYEQYF
>few|TRBV6-2/TRBV6-3|TRBJ2-3|TRBD2
TGTGCCAGCAGCTCCTGGCGGGGGGGTCGGAGCACAGATACGCAGTATTTT
CASSSWRGGRSTDTQYF
>NA|TRBV14|TRBJ2-5|TRBD2
TGTGCCAGCAGCCAAGGACTAGCGGGGGGGAAAGAGACCCAGTACTTC
CASSQGLAGGKETQYF
>NA|TRBV28|TRBJ2-5|NA
TGTGCCAGCAGTATAGTTGGACAAGAGACCCAGTACTTC
CASSIVGQETQYF
>few|TRBV6-6|TRBJ1-2|NA
TGTGCCAGCAGTACAGCCAACAACTATGGCTACACCTTC
CASSTANNYGYTF
>many|TRBV12-3/TRBV12-4|TRBJ2-7|NA
TGTGCCAGCAGTTTTGGTTACGAGCAGTACTTC
CASSFGYEQYF
>few|TRBV5-6|TRBJ2-3|TRBD2
TGTGCCAGCAGCCATAGCGGGGGCGATTATACGCAGTATTTT
CASSHSGGDYTQYF